This T cell receptor beta chain is from a study of cytomegalovirus exposure and HLA in healthy donors. PCR amplification relied on 60 Vbeta primers (plus 13 Jbeta primers). Method: immunoSEQ multiplex PCR; TCRdb's copy keeps in-frame clones and lacks some. The table lists about 200,000 clones, less than 85% of them singletons. The CDR3 runs to 15 residues. The V gene lost 7 bases and the J gene lost 1 base, with 14 bases spanning the gap. Germline CDR1 SGHAT, CDR2 FQNNGV. The chain uses TRBV11-2 and TRBJ1-3; D is uncertain. Specimen: PBMCs. The clonotype originates from a girl aged 10 to 17 in good health and CMV-seropositive. The CDR3 nucleotides read TGTGCCAGCACCCTGACGGGCGGGTCTGGAAACACCATATATTTT. Amino acid sequence: CASTLTGGSGNTIYF.